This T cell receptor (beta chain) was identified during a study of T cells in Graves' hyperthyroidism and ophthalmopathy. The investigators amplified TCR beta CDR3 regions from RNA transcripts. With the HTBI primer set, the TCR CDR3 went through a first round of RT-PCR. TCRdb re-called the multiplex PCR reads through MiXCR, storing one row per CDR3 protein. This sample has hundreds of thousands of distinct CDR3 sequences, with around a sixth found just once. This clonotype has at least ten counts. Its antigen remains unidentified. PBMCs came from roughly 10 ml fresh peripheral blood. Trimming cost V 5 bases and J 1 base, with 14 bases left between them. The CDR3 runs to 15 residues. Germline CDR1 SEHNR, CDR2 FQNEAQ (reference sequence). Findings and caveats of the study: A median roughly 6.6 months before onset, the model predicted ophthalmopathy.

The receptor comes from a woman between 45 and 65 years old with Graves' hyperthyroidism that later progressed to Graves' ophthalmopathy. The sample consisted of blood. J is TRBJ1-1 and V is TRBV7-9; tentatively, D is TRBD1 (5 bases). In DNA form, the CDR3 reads TGTGCCAGCAGCATCCCCAGGGTTGGGAACACTGAAGCTTTCTTT. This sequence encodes CASSIPRVGNTEAFF.